What follows are 8 T cell receptor beta chains derived from one specimen sequenced in a study of response to subunit inactivated influenza vaccine. TCRdb re-called the RT-PCR reads with MiXCR, one entry per CDR3 protein. The table lists a few hundred thousand distinct CDR3 sequences, around 15% of them singletons, with around 10% in the top ten. Source: PBMCs from blood, taken about 12 days after vaccination. These receptors came from a man aged 45-60 years who received an inactivated influenza vaccine.

The J gene is TRBJ2-3, the V gene TRBV21-1; TRBD2 was called by the table and not checked on the DNA. TRBV21-1 is tagged as a pseudogene. This CDR3 comprises 19 residues. CDR3 nucleotide sequence: TGTGCCAGCAGCAAAGAAAGGCCGGGACTAGCGGGGCGCACAGATACGCAGTATTTT. Protein: CASSKERPGLAGRTDTQYF.

The chain couples TRBV11-2 to TRBJ2-1; 7 positions match TRBD1. The V and J ends lost 5 bases and 7 bases, in that order; junction bases with no gene match: 5. In germline, CDR1 is SGHAT, CDR2 FQNNGV. The CDR3 totals 13 residues. The chain's CDR3 is CASSPDRANEQFF. The CDR3 coding sequence is TGTGCCAGCAGCCCTGACAGGGCGAATGAGCAGTTCTTC.

The sample holds a few counts of this clonotype. This chain uses TRBV4-1 with TRBJ2-1, with 7 bases identical to TRBD2. Germline CDR1 reads MGHRA; CDR2 reads YSYEKL. V dropped 6 bases and J dropped 4; count of bases not matched to a gene: 9. The CDR3 runs 15 residues. CDR3 in amino acids: CASSLGLGFYNEQFF. CDR3 sequence (DNA): TGCGCCAGCAGTCTAGGACTAGGCTTTTACAATGAGCAGTTCTTC.

The chain links TRBV12-3 or TRBV12-4 to TRBJ2-1; D perhaps matches TRBD1 (6 bases). This CDR3 is 15 amino acids long. The V end was cut by 6 bases, the J end by 2 bases, with 14 bases between. Written as DNA, the CDR3 is TGTGCCAGCAGCCCCGGACAGATCCCCTACAATGAGCAGTTCTTC. This encodes CASSPGQIPYNEQFF.

The V and J genes are TRBV9 and TRBJ2-5; D unclear. Germline lookup yields CDR1 SGDLS and CDR2 YYNGEE. This CDR3 spans 15 amino acids. Trimming removed 0 bases from V and 1 base from J, with 10 bases in between. CDR3 in amino acids: CASSVAPGTQETQYF. The CDR3 DNA is TGTGCCAGCAGCGTAGCCCCTGGAACCCAAGAGACCCAGTACTTC.

This clonotype turned up a few times. The chain carries TRBV5-1 and TRBJ2-1; 7 bases are a match to TRBD1. This CDR3 has 14 amino acids. Germline V gives CDR1 SGHRS, CDR2 YFSETQ. The junction had 4 bases not matched to a gene; V was cut back by 1 base and J by 6 bases. The CDR3 DNA is TGCGCCAGCAGCTTGACGGCAGGGGGCAATGAGCAGTTCTTC. This encodes CASSLTAGGNEQFF.

This clonotype has a handful of counts. The rearrangement links TRBV28 to TRBJ2-7; the match to TRBD1 covers 12 bases. The CDR3 has 15 amino acids. Germline CDR1 MDHEN, CDR2 SYDVKM. The J segment lost 6 bases and the V segment lost 4 bases, leaving 7 bases of the junction unmatched. The CDR3 protein is CASSSAGTGGGEQYF. The CDR3 coding sequence is TGTGCCAGCAGTTCGGCCGGGACAGGGGGCGGCGAGCAGTACTTC. The whole variable domain, remainder taken from reference TRBV28 and TRBJ2-7, is DVKVTQSSRYLVKRTGEKVFLECVQDMDHENMFWYRQDPGLGLRLIYFSYDVKMKEKGDIPEGYSVSREKKERFSLILESASTNQTSMYLCASSSAGTGGGEQYFGPGTRLTVT.

The chain links TRBV29-1 to TRBJ2-1; the D gene is possibly TRBD2 (5 bases). The CDR3 extends over 13 amino acids. Germline V gene lookup returns CDR1 SQVTM and CDR2 ANQGSEA. The V gene lost 3 bases and the J gene lost 5 bases, with 11 bases spanning the gap. CDR3 coding DNA: TGCAGCGTTGACGGGCGGGTGCACAATGAGCAGTTCTTC. It translates to CSVDGRVHNEQFF.